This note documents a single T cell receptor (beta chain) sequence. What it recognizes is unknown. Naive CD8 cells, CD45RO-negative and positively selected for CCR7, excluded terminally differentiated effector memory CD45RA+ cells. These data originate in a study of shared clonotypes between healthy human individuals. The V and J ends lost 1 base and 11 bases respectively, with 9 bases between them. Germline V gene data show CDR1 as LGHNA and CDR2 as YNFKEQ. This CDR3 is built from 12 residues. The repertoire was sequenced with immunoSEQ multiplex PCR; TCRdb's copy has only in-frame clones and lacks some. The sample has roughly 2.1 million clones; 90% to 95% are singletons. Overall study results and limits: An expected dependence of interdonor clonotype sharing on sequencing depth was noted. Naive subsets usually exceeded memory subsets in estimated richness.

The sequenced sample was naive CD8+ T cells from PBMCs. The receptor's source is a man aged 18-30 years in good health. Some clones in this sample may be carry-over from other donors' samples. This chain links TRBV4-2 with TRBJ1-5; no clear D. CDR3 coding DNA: TGTGCCAGCAGCCAAGGAGGTTCATCCCAGCATTTT. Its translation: CASSQGGSSQHF.